This T cell receptor beta chain was obtained from a study of CD8+ T cells in alopecia areata. Study background: Treated patients were scored for severity by percent of scalp affected.

The CDR3 totals 14 residues. Deletions cut 4 bases from V and 0 bases from J, with 9 bases between. In germline, CDR1 is LNHNV, CDR2 YYDKDF (reference sequence). Reverse transcription of extracted RNA yielded cDNA, which provided the sequencing template. The protocol was immunoSEQ multiplex PCR, while the TCRdb copy is restricted to in-frame clones and leaves out a portion. This sample has about 130,000 clones, with about 51% found just once. Treatment given: oral pan-JAK inhibitor, 5-10 mg twice daily. Notes on the study in general: Tofacitinib produced a significant decrease in scalp clonality and in expanded CD8+ clones among the top 100.

Comments on this clone: Its antigen is not identified.

The starting material was CD8+ T cells sorted from blood, obtained at week 4, from a patient treated with tofacitinib. This receptor was identified in a human donor with alopecia areata. The rearrangement uses TRBV15 and TRBJ2-5; D gene ambiguous. The CDR3 nucleotides are TGTGCCACCAGCAACCCCAACAACCAAGAGACCCAGTACTTC. Protein sequence: CATSNPNNQETQYF. Full variable domain (remainder filled in from reference TRBV15 and TRBJ2-5): DAMVIQNPRYQVTQFGKPVTLSCSQTLNHNVMYWYQQKSSQAPKLLFHYYDKDFNNEADTPDNFQSRRPNTSFCFLDIRSPGLGDTAMYLCATSNPNNQETQYFGPGTRLLVL.